This T cell receptor beta chain was profiled in a study of shared clonotypes between healthy human individuals. About the study: CD4 naive and memory got three plates each, CD8 naive two, CD8 memory one. General study results and limits: Sequencing depth was expected to influence donor clonotype sharing. The study found lower generation probabilities in non-shared clonotypes than in those shared by all four donors.

V was clipped by 8 bases and J by 3 bases, with 14 bases between them. The CDR3 is 14 amino acids. CDR1 and CDR2 (germline): MNHNY, SVGAGI (reference sequence). Comment on this clone: Antigen specificity is unknown.

It was CD45RO-negative cells, positively selected for CCR7, that made up naive CD8 cells, with terminally differentiated effector memory CD45RA+ cells excluded. Deep was the level used in running the assay. The protocol was immunoSEQ multiplex PCR, while the TCRdb copy is restricted to in-frame clones and leaves out a portion. The sample shows about 820,000 clones, 80% to 95% of them seen only once. This sequence was found in a man between 25 and 39 years old in good health. Sequencing used naive CD8+ T cells sorted from blood. V gene TRBV6-6 combines with J gene TRBJ1-5; D remains ambiguous. The CDR3 protein is CASSGSDYNQPQHF. CDR3 coding DNA: TGTGCCAGCTCGGGGTCAGATTACAATCAGCCCCAGCATTTT.